The T cell receptor beta chain described here comes from a study of shared clonotypes between healthy human individuals. Genomic DNA (from each subset) was split evenly across several immunoSEQ plates. Libraries were prepared by immunoSEQ multiplex PCR; TCRdb keeps only in-frame clonotypes and omits some of them. The top ten hold over 1.3% of the sample, which has under 1,100,000 clones, 65% to 75% seen once. The CDR3 has 12 amino acids. The germline gives CDR1 SGHAT, CDR2 FQNNGV. The V and J ends lost 5 bases and 9 bases respectively, with 11 bases between them. Material for sequencing was memory CD4+ T cells sorted from blood. The subset was: CD45RA-negative fraction. The sequence derives from a man aged 18 to 29 in good health. The chain has TRBV11-2 and TRBJ2-1; D unresolved. Written as DNA, the CDR3 is TGTGCCAGCAGCCCCCCTCTCGGTGAGCAGTTCTTC. It is translated as CASSPPLGEQFF.